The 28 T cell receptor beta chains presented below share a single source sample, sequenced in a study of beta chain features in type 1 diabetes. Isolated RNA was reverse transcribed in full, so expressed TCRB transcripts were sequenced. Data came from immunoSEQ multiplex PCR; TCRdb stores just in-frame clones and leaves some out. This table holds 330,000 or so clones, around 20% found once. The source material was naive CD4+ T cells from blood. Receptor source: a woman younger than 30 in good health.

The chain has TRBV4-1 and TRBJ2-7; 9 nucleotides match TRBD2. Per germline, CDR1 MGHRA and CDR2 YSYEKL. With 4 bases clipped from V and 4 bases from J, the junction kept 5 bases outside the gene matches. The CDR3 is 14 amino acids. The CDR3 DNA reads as TGCGCCAGCAGCCTTGGGCTAGCGGGGTACGAGCAGTACTTC. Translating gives CASSLGLAGYEQYF.

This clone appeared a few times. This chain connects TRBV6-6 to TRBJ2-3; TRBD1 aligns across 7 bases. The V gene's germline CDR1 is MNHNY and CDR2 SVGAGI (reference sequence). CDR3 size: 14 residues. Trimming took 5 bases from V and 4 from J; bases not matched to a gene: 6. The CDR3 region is CASSRRTGPDTQYF. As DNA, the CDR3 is TGTGCCAGCAGTCGACGGACAGGTCCAGATACGCAGTATTTT.

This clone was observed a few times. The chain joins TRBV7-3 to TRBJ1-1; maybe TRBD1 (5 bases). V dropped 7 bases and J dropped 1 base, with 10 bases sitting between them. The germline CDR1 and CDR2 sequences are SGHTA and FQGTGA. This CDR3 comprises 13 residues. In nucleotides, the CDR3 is TGTGCCAGCACCCAAGGGGCGAACACTGAAGCTTTCTTT. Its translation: CASTQGANTEAFF.

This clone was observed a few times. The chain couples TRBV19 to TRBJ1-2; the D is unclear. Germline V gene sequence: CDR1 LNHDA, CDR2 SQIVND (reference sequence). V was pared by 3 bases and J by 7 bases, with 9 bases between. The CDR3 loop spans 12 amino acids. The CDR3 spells CASSMGRVGYTF. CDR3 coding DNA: TGTGCCAGTAGTATGGGTCGGGTTGGCTACACCTTC.

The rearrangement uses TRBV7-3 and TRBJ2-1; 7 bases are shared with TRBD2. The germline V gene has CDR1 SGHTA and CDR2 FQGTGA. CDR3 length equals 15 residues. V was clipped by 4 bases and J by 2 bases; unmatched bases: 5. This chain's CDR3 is CASSSAGDTYNEQFF. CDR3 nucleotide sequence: TGTGCCAGCAGCTCGGCGGGGGATACCTACAATGAGCAGTTCTTC.

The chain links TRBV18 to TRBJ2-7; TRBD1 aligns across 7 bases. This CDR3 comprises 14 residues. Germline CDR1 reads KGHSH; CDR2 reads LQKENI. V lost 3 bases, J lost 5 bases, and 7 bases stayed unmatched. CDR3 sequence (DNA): TGTGCCAGCTCACCCCAGGGGGTTGTGGACGAGCAGTACTTC. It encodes CASSPQGVVDEQYF.

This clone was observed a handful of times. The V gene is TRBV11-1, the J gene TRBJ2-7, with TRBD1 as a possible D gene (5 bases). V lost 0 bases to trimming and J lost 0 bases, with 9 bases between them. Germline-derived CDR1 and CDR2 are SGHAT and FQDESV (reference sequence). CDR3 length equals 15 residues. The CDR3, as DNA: TGTGCCAGCAGCTTAGCCCAGGGATACTCCTACGAGCAGTACTTC. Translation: CASSLAQGYSYEQYF.

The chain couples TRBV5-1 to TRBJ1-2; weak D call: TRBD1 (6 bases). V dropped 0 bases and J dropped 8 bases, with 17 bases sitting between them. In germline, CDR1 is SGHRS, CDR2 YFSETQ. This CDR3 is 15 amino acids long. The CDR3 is CASSLELGGSGGYTF. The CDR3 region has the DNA TGCGCCAGCAGCTTGGAGTTAGGGGGATCGGGCGGCTACACCTTC.

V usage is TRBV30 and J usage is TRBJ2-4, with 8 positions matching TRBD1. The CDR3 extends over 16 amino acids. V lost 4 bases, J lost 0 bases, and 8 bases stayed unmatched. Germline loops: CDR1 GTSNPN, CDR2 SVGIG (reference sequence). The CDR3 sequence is CAWNRQGRPAKNIQYF. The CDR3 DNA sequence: TGTGCCTGGAACCGACAGGGGAGGCCAGCCAAAAACATTCAGTACTTC.

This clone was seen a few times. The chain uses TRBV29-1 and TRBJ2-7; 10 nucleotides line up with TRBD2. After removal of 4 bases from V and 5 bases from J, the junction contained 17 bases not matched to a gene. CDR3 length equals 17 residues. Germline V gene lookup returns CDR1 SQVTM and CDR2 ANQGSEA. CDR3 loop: CSVAVRRLAGETDEQYF. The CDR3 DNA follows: TGCAGCGTTGCCGTTAGACGGCTAGCGGGGGAGACGGACGAGCAGTACTTC.

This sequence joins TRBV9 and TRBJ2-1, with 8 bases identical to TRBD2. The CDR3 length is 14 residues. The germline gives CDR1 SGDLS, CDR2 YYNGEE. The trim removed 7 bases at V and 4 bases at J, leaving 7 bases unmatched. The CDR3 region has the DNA TGTGCCAGCTGCCCGGGGGGGGGATACAATGAGCAGTTCTTC. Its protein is CASCPGGGYNEQFF.

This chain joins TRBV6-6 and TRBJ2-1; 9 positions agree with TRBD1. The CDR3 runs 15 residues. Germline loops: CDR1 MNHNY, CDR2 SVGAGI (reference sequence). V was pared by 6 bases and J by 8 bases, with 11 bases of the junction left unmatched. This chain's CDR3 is CASSLGGTGNHEQFF. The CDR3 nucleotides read TGTGCCAGCAGCCTGGGTGGGACAGGGAATCATGAGCAGTTCTTC.

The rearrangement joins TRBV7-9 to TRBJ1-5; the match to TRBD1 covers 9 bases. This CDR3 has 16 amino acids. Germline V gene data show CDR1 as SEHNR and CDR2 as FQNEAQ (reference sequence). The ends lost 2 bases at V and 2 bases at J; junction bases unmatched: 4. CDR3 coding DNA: TGTGCCAGCAGCTTAAACAGGGGGCTTCGCAATCAGCCCCAGCATTTT. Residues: CASSLNRGLRNQPQHF.

The CDR3 DNA is TGTGCCTGGAGTCGGGACAGTAGCTTTTTGGGAAGCATTCAGTACTTC. It codes for CAWSRDSSFLGSIQYF. The chain couples TRBV30 to TRBJ2-4, with 7 nucleotides matching TRBD1. The V segment lost 2 bases and the J segment 9 bases; nucleotides outside the gene matches: 16. The CDR3 sequence is 16 residues long. CDR1 and CDR2 (germline): GTSNPN, SVGIG (reference sequence).

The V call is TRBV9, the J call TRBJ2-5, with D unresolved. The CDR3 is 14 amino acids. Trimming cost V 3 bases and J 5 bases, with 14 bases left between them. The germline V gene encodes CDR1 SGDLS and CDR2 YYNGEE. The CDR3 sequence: CASSGLSNRETQYF. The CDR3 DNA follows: TGTGCCAGCAGCGGATTATCCAATCGGGAGACCCAGTACTTC.

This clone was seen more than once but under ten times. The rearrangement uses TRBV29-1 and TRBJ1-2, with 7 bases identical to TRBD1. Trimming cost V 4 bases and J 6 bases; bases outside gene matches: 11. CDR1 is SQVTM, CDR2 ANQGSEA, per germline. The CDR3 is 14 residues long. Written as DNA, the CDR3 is TGCAGCGTTGGCCTAAACAGGGGAGAGAATGGCTACACCTTC. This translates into CSVGLNRGENGYTF.

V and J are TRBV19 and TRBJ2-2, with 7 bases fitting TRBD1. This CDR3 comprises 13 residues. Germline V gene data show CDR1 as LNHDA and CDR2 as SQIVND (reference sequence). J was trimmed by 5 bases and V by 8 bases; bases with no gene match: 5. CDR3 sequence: CASWDRGTGELFF. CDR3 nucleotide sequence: TGTGCCAGTTGGGACAGAGGAACCGGGGAGCTGTTTTTT.

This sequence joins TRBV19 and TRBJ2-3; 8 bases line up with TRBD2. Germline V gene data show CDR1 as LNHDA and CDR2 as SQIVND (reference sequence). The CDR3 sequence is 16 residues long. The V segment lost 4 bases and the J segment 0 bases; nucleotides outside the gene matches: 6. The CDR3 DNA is TGTGCCAGTAGTAGGGTAGCGGGGCATAGCACAGATACGCAGTATTTT. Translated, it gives CASSRVAGHSTDTQYF.

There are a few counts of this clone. Here the CDR3 DNA reads TGTGCCAGCAGACGGCGGGCAGAAGGCGGCTACACCTTC. Protein: CASRRRAEGGYTF. The rearrangement uses TRBV27 and TRBJ1-2; unclear D gene. The CDR3 runs to 13 residues. Germline CDR1 and CDR2: MNHEY and SMNVEV (reference sequence). V shed 6 bases and J shed 8 bases, with 16 bases lying between them.

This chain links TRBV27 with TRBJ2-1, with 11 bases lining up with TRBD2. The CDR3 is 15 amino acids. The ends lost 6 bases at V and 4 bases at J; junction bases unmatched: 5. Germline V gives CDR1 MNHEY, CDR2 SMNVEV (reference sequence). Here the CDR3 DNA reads TGTGCCAGCAGGACGACTAGCGGGACTTACAATGAGCAGTTCTTC. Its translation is CASRTTSGTYNEQFF.

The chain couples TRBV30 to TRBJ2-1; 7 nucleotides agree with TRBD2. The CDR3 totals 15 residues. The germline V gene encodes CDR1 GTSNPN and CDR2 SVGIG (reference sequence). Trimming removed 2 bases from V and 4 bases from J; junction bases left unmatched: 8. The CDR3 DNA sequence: TGTGCCTGGAGTCGGCCTAGCGGAGAGTACAATGAGCAGTTCTTC. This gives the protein CAWSRPSGEYNEQFF.

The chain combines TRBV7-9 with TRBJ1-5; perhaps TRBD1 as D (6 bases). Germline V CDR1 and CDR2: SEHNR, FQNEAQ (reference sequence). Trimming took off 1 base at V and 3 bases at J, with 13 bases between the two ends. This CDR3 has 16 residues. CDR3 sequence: CASSLGPTGLNQPQHF. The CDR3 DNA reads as TGTGCCAGCAGCTTAGGGCCGACAGGCCTCAATCAGCCCCAGCATTTT.

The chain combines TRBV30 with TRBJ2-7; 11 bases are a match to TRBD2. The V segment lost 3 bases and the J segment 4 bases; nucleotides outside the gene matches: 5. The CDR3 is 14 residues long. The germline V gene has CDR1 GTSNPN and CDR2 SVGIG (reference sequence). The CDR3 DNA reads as TGTGCCTGGAGGGCTAGGACTAGCGGGTACGAGCAGTACTTC. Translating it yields CAWRARTSGYEQYF.

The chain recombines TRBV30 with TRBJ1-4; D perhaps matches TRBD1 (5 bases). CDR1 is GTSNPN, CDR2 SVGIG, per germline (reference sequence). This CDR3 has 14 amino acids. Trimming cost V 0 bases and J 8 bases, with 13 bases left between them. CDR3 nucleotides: TGTGCCTGGAGTGTAAGGGGAAGGGGAGAAAAACTGTTTTTT. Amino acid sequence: CAWSVRGRGEKLFF.

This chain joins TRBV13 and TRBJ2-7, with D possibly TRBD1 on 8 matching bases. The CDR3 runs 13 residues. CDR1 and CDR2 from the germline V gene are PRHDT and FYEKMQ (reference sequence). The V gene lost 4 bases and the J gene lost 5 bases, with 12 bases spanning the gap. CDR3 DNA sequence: TGTGCCAGCAGCTCACAGGGGGGGAACGAGCAGTACTTC. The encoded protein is CASSSQGGNEQYF.

CDR3 nucleotide sequence: TGTGCCAGCAGCTTAGAGCCAGAGACCCAGTACTTC. Translating it yields CASSLEPETQYF. This chain uses TRBV7-2 with TRBJ2-5; D unresolved. The CDR3 spans 12 residues. The V end lost 1 base, the J end lost 4 bases, and 4 bases lay between the germline ends. Germline lookup yields CDR1 SGHTA and CDR2 FQGNSA.

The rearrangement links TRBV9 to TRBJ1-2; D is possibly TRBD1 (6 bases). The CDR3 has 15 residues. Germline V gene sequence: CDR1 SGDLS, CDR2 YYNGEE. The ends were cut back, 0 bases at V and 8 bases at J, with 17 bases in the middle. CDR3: CASSVGGGHEGGYTF. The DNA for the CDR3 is TGTGCCAGCAGCGTAGGCGGGGGCCACGAGGGCGGCTACACCTTC.

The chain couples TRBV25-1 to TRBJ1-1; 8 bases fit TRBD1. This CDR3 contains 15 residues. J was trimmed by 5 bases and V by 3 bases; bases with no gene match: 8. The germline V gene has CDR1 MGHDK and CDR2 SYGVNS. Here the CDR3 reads CASSDGTGGQTEAFF. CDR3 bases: TGTGCCAGCAGTGATGGGACAGGTGGTCAGACTGAAGCTTTCTTT.